These 9 T cell receptor beta chains were sequenced from one sample in a study of T cells after yellow fever vaccination. TCRdb re-called the 5' RACE reads with MiXCR, one entry per CDR3 protein. The sample shows some 340,000 distinct CDR3 sequences, about 10% of them seen only once. The specimen comprised CD4+ T cells sorted from PBMCs, sampled 45 days after the yellow fever booster vaccination. These receptors all stem from a man younger than 30 who received the YFV17D yellow fever vaccine.

This clonotype was seen only a few times. The chain carries TRBV2 and TRBJ2-1; 10 nucleotides agree with TRBD1. This CDR3 contains 17 residues. The germline gives CDR1 SNHLY, CDR2 FYNNEI. The J segment lost 3 bases and the V segment lost 2 bases, leaving 7 bases of the junction unmatched. The CDR3 spells CASSENSGQGFYNEQFF. The CDR3 nucleotides are TGTGCCAGCAGTGAAAATTCGGGACAGGGGTTCTACAATGAGCAGTTCTTC.

The J gene is TRBJ2-3, the V gene TRBV3-1; D is perhaps TRBD1 (6 bases). V lost 2 bases, J lost 13 bases, and 16 bases lay in between. The CDR3 has 13 amino acids. Germline CDR1 LGHDT, CDR2 YNNKEL (reference sequence). The CDR3 sequence: CASSQTKRTVEYF. The CDR3 DNA sequence: TGTGCCAGCAGCCAAACTAAAAGGACAGTGGAGTATTTT.

The rearrangement links TRBV12-3 or TRBV12-4 to TRBJ1-4; D is undetermined. This CDR3 contains 16 residues. Trimming took 1 base from V and 1 from J, leaving 10 bases between them. Written as DNA, the CDR3 is TGTGCCAGCAGTTTAGGGGGAATCGGAACTAATGAAAAACTGTTTTTT. Residues: CASSLGGIGTNEKLFF.

Only a few counts were recorded for this clonotype. The rearrangement joins TRBV4-3 to TRBJ2-1, with 10 bases fitting TRBD2. CDR3 length: 19 residues. V lost 0 bases, J lost 7 bases, and 15 bases stayed unmatched. Germline CDR1 and CDR2: LGHNA and YSLEER. The chain's CDR3 is CASSQDPGVSGGAGNEQFF. CDR3 sequence (DNA): TGCGCCAGCAGCCAAGATCCTGGCGTGAGCGGGGGGGCTGGGAATGAGCAGTTCTTC.

There are many counts of this clonotype. This chain joins TRBV3-1 and TRBJ2-2; the D gene is possibly TRBD1 (6 bases). Germline V lookup: CDR1 LGHDT, CDR2 YNNKEL (reference sequence). The CDR3 totals 16 residues. V lost 2 bases to trimming and J lost 7 bases, with 17 bases between them. CDR3 in amino acids: CASSQLLGQSVGELFF. DNA of the CDR3: TGTGCCAGCAGCCAATTGCTAGGACAGTCCGTCGGGGAGCTGTTTTTT.

The chain joins TRBV6-5 to TRBJ1-5; 9 nucleotides line up with TRBD1. The CDR3 contains 18 residues. Germline V lookup: CDR1 MNHEY, CDR2 SVGAGI. With 5 bases clipped from V and 1 base from J, the junction kept 12 bases outside the gene matches. In nucleotides, the CDR3 is TGTGCCAGCAGTACAGGGGGCCGCCCGCAGGGGAGCAATCAGCCCCAGCATTTT. Translated, it gives CASSTGGRPQGSNQPQHF.

Many counts were recorded for this clonotype. The chain joins TRBV24-1 to TRBJ1-2, with a weak D call TRBD1 (6 bases). Germline CDR1 and CDR2: KGHDR and SFDVKD. CDR3 length: 13 amino acids. The V end lost 3 bases, the J end lost 8 bases, and 12 bases lay between the germline ends. Here the CDR3 reads CATSDTTGLGYTF. The CDR3 coding sequence is TGTGCCACCAGTGATACGACAGGCTTGGGCTACACCTTC.

A few counts support this clonotype. The chain couples TRBV6-6 to TRBJ2-7, with D unresolved. This CDR3 has 11 residues. The V end was cut by 4 bases, the J end by 3 bases, with 4 bases between. Germline V CDR1 and CDR2: MNHNY, SVGAGI (reference sequence). The CDR3 loop reads CASSSHYEQYV. The DNA for the CDR3 is TGTGCCAGCAGTTCCCACTACGAGCAGTACGTC.

This clonotype was seen more than once but under ten times. The chain links TRBV7-7 to TRBJ2-2, with a weak D call TRBD1 (5 bases). Germline V gene sequence: CDR1 SSHAT, CDR2 FNYEAQ (reference sequence). Trimming left V 5 bases short and J 2 bases short, with 9 bases between. This CDR3 is built from 14 residues. In DNA, the CDR3 is TGTGCCAGCAGCCAGGGAAAAAACACCGGGGAGCTGTTTTTT. Encoded protein: CASSQGKNTGELFF.